This record concerns one T cell receptor (beta chain) sequence. Its antigen is not identified. The sample comes from a study of cytomegalovirus exposure and HLA in healthy donors. CDR3 size: 14 residues. Germline CDR1 SGHTA, CDR2 FQGTGA. The trim removed 4 bases at V and 4 bases at J, leaving 3 bases unmatched. Primers included in the PCR were 60 Vbeta and 13 Jbeta primers. Measured with immunoSEQ multiplex PCR; TCRdb has only the in-frame clones, and not every one. Among roughly 100,000 clones listed, approximately 16% were seen once. Findings and limits, study-wide: CMV serostatus alone was available as immune exposure information.

Source material: PBMCs. This clonotype originated in a female donor in good health and CMV-seronegative. The chain recombines TRBV7-3 with TRBJ2-3; 9 bases agree with TRBD1. The CDR3 region has the DNA TGTGCCAGCAGCTATACAGGGGGCGCAGATACGCAGTATTTT. It is translated as CASSYTGGADTQYF.